Following are 14 T cell receptor beta chains from one sample sequenced in a study of tumor-infiltrating lymphocytes in oesophageal squamous cell carcinoma. Via MiXCR, TCRdb re-called the PCR reads, giving one row per CDR3 protein. The data show about 14,000 distinct CDR3 sequences, 51% seen once. Sequencing was carried out using blood. These receptors were obtained from a female donor with esophageal squamous cell carcinoma.

The chain joins TRBV7-9 to TRBJ2-1; D gene unclear. Germline V gene lookup returns CDR1 SEHNR and CDR2 FQNEAQ (reference sequence). The V gene lost 1 base and the J gene lost 8 bases, with 3 bases spanning the gap. The CDR3 sequence is 11 residues long. The CDR3 DNA sequence: TGTGCCAGCAGCTTAGAATATGAGCAGTTCTTC. It translates to CASSLEYEQFF.

The V call is TRBV7-6, the J call TRBJ2-1, with a possible D match to TRBD2 (5 bases). The V gene's germline CDR1 is SGHVS and CDR2 FNYEAQ. The CDR3 has 15 residues. Trimming stripped 5 bases from V and 4 bases from J, with 15 bases between. This CDR3 is CASSRSLVSYNEQFF. In nucleotides, the CDR3 is TGTGCCAGCAGCCGTTCACTAGTGAGTTACAATGAGCAGTTCTTC.

The chain links TRBV6-1 to TRBJ1-1, with TRBD1 identical over 11 bases. With V trimmed by 2 bases and J by 1 base, 12 bases remained unmatched. The CDR3 is 19 amino acids. In germline, CDR1 is MNHNS, CDR2 SASEGT. The CDR3 bases are TGTGCCAGCAGTGAATCCGCACAAGGACAGGGGGCATGGAACACTGAAGCTTTCTTT. It is translated as CASSESAQGQGAWNTEAFF.

V and J are TRBV7-3 and TRBJ2-4; perhaps TRBD2 as D (6 bases). The end of the DNA is better explained by TRBJ2-7, so the J call may be wrong. This CDR3 has 17 residues. Germline CDR1 SGHTA, CDR2 FQGTGA. The CDR3 DNA sequence: TGTGCCAGCAGCTTTTTACTCGGCCGCTCATTGGGGGGCGAGCAGTACTTC. This codes for CASSFLLGRSLGGEQYF.

Only a few counts were recorded for this clonotype. The chain joins TRBV7-2 to TRBJ2-3; 11 nucleotides match TRBD2. Germline CDR1 reads SGHTA; CDR2 reads FQGNSA. The CDR3 is 12 amino acids. V was clipped by 5 bases and J by 11 bases; unmatched bases: 3. In DNA, the CDR3 is TGTGCCAGCAGCCACGGACTAGCGGGGCAGTATTTT. As protein: CASSHGLAGQYF.

Here the CDR3 DNA reads TGTGCCAGCAGTTTATTCCAGGGTTCCAATCAGCCCCAGCATTTT. It encodes CASSLFQGSNQPQHF. The chain employs TRBV27 and TRBJ1-5, with D maybe TRBD1 (5 bases). CDR1 is MNHEY and CDR2 is SMNVEV in the germline V gene (reference sequence). The CDR3 runs 15 residues. Deletions cut 1 base from V and 3 bases from J, with 10 bases between.

The DNA for the CDR3 is TGTGCCAGCAGCTTAGGGGTGGTGCGGGGGGGGGAGACCCAGTACTTC. Its translation: CASSLGVVRGGETQYF. The gene calls are TRBV7-2 and TRBJ2-1; 9 bases map to TRBD2. TRBJ2-5 explains the end of the DNA better; the J call may be wrong. Germline-derived CDR1 and CDR2 are SGHTA and FQGNSA. CDR3 size: 16 residues.

By share of the sample, this clonotype is large. This chain uses TRBV7-2 with TRBJ1-2; maybe TRBD1 (5 bases). The V gene lost 5 bases and the J gene lost 4 bases, with 8 bases spanning the gap. CDR1 and CDR2 from the germline V gene are SGHTA and FQGNSA. There are 12 residues in the CDR3. The CDR3 loop is CASSPTGYGYTF. The CDR3 DNA follows: TGTGCCAGCAGCCCAACAGGCTATGGCTACACCTTC.

In its sample, this clonotype was seen a few times. The rearrangement joins TRBV7-2 to TRBJ2-1; 7 positions match TRBD2. The CDR3 covers 16 residues. Trimming took 3 bases from V and 4 from J; bases not matched to a gene: 9. Germline V gene data show CDR1 as SGHTA and CDR2 as FQGNSA. The CDR3 here is CASSLPWGGNYNEQFF. CDR3 in DNA: TGTGCCAGCAGCTTGCCCTGGGGGGGGAATTACAATGAGCAGTTCTTC.

This clonotype was recorded at least ten times. The rearrangement joins TRBV5-1 to TRBJ2-3, with 10 bases fitting TRBD2. Per germline, CDR1 SGHRS and CDR2 YFSETQ. The J segment lost 6 bases and the V segment lost 5 bases, leaving 15 bases of the junction unmatched. The CDR3 covers 17 residues. The CDR3, as DNA: TGCGCCAGCAGAGGGGGGGCTTTAGCGGGGGGAAGTGATACGCAGTATTTT. Encoded protein: CASRGGALAGGSDTQYF.

The J gene is TRBJ1-6, the V gene TRBV7-2; D possibly corresponds to TRBD1 (5 bases). The CDR3 is 14 amino acids. The germline V gene encodes CDR1 SGHTA and CDR2 FQGNSA. Trimming stripped 5 bases from V and 6 bases from J, with 11 bases between. Written as DNA, the CDR3 is TGTGCCAGCAGCAGGGACGGTGCTAATTCACCCCTCCACTTT. It yields the protein CASSRDGANSPLHF.

This chain connects TRBV12-3 or TRBV12-4 to TRBJ2-3; a possible D gene is TRBD2 (5 bases). The J call may not be correct, given that the DNA end is closer to TRBJ2-1. CDR3 length: 14 residues. In DNA, the CDR3 is TGTGCCAGCAGTCCGGGAAAGGACTACAATGAGCAGTTCTTC. It encodes CASSPGKDYNEQFF.

The rearrangement links TRBV7-8 to TRBJ2-5; the D is unclear. The better agreement between TRBJ2-7 and the DNA end casts doubt on the J call. Per the germline V gene, CDR1 is SGHVS and CDR2 is FQNEAQ. CDR3 length: 13 amino acids. The CDR3 DNA reads TGTGCCAGCAGCCTAACCGGGTTCCACGAGCAGTACTTC. Protein: CASSLTGFHEQYF.

This clonotype was seen ten or more times. The chain combines TRBV19 with TRBJ1-5; tentatively, D is TRBD1 (5 bases). V lost 3 bases and J lost 6, with 18 bases in between. CDR3 length equals 16 residues. Germline V gives CDR1 LNHDA, CDR2 SQIVND (reference sequence). CDR3 in amino acids: CASSIPTGQAGQPQHF. The CDR3 nucleotides read TGTGCCAGTAGTATCCCCACAGGCCAGGCGGGTCAGCCCCAGCATTTT.